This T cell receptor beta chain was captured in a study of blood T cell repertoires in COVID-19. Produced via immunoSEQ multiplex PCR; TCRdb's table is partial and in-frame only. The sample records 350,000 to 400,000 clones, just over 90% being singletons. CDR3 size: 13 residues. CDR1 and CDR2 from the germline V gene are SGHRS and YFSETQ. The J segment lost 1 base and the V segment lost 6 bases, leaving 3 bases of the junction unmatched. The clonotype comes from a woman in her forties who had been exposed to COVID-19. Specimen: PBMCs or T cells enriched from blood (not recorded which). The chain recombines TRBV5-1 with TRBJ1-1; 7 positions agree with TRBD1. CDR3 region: CASTGGSNTEAFF. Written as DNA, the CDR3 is TGCGCCAGCACAGGGGGGTCGAACACTGAAGCTTTCTTT.